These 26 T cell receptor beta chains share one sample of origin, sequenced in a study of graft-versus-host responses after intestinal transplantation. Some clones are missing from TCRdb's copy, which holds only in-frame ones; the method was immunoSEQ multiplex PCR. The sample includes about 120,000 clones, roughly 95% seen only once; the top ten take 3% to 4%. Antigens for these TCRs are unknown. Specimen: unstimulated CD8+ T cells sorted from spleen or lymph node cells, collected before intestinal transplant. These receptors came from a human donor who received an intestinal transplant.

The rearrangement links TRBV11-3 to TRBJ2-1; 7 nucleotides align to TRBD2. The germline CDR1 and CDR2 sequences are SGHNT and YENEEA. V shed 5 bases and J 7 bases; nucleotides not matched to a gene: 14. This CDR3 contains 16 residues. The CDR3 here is CASSPRGGPARNEQFF. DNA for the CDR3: TGTGCCAGCAGCCCCCGCGGGGGACCGGCTCGAAATGAGCAGTTCTTC.

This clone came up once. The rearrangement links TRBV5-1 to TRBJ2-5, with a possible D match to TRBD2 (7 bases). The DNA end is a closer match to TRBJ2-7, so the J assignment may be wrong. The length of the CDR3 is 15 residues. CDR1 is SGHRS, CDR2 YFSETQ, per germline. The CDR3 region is CASSFRGGGSYEQYF. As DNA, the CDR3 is TGCGCCAGCAGCTTCAGAGGGGGAGGGTCCTACGAGCAGTACTTC.

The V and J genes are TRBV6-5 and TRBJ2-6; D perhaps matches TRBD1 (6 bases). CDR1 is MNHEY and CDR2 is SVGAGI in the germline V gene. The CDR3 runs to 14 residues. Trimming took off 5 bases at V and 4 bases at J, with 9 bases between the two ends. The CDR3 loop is CASSQGSGANVLTF. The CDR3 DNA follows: TGTGCCAGCAGTCAGGGGAGCGGGGCCAACGTCCTGACTTTC.

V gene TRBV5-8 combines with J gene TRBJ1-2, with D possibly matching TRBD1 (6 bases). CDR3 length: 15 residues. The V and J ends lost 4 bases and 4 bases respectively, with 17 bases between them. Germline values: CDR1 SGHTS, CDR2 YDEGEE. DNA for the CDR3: TGTGCCAGCAGCCCCGGAGGGGGGGCTGTCTATGGCTACACCTTC. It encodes CASSPGGGAVYGYTF.

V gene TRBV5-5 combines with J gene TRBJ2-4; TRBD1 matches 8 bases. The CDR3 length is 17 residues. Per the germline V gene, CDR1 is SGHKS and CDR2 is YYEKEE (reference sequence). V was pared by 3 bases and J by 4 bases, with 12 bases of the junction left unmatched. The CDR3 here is CASSSKGQGSGKNIQYF. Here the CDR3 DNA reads TGTGCCAGCAGCTCCAAAGGACAGGGAAGTGGGAAAAACATTCAGTACTTC.

DNA for the CDR3: TGTGCCACCTCGACAGGGGGCCTCTACGAGCAGTACTTC. It encodes CATSTGGLYEQYF. The chain combines TRBV7-2 with TRBJ2-7; 10 nucleotides agree with TRBD1. Germline CDR1 SGHTA, CDR2 FQGNSA. This CDR3 contains 13 residues. J gave up 3 bases and V 10 bases, and 6 bases lay outside the gene matches.

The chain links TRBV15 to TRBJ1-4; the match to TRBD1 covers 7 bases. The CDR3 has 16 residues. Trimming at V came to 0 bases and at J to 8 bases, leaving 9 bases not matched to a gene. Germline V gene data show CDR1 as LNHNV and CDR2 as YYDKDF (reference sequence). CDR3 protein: CATSRDPPDREEKLFF. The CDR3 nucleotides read TGTGCCACCAGCAGAGATCCCCCCGACAGGGAGGAAAAACTGTTTTTT.

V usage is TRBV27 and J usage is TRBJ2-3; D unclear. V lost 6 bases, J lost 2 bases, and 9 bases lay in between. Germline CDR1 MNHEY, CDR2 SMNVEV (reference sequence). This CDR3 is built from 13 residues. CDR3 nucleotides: TGTGCCAGCAGGTCCTACTACACAGATACGCAGTATTTT. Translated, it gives CASRSYYTDTQYF.

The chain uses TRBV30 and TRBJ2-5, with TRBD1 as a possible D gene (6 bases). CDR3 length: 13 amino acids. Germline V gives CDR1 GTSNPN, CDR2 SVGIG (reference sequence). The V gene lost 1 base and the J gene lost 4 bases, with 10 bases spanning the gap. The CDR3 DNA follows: TGTGCCTGGAGTGAGAAAGGGGGAGAGACCCAGTACTTC. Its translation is CAWSEKGGETQYF.

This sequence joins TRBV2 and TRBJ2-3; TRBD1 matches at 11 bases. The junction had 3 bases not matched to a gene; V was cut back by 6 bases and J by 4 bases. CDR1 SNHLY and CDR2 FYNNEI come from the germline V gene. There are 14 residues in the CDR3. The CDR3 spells CASRPGQGADTQYF. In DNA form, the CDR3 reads TGTGCCAGCAGGCCGGGACAGGGGGCAGATACGCAGTATTTT.

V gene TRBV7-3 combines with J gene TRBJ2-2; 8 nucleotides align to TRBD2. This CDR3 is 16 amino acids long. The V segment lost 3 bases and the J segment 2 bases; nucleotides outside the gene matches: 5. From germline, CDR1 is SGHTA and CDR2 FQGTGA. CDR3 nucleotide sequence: TGTGCCAGCAGCTTGATAGCGGGACGAAACACCGGGGAGCTGTTTTTT. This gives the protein CASSLIAGRNTGELFF.

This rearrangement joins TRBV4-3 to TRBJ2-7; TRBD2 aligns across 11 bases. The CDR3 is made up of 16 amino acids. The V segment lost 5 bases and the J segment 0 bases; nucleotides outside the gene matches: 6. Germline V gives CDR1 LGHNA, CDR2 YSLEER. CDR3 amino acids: CASSEQTSGNSYEQYF. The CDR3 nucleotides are TGCGCCAGCAGCGAACAGACTAGCGGGAACTCCTACGAGCAGTACTTC.

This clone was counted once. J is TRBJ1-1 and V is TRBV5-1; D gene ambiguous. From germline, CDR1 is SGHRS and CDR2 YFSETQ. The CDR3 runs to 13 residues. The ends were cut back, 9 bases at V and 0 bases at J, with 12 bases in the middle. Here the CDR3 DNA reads TGCGCCACCTCGACCACCTTGAACACTGAAGCTTTCTTT. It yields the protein CATSTTLNTEAFF. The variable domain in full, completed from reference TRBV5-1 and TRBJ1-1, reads KAGVTQTPRYLIKTRGQQVTLSCSPISGHRSVSWYQQTPGQGLQFLFEYFSETQRNKGNFPGRFSGRQFSNSRSEMNVSTLELGDSALYLCATSTTLNTEAFFGQGTRLTVV.

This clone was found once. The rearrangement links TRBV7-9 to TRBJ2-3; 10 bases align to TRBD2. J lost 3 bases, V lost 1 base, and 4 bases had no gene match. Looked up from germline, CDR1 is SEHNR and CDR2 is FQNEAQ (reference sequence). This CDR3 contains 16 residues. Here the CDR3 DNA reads TGTGCCAGCAGCTTAGGTTCTAGCGGGAGTACAGATACGCAGTATTTT. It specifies CASSLGSSGSTDTQYF.

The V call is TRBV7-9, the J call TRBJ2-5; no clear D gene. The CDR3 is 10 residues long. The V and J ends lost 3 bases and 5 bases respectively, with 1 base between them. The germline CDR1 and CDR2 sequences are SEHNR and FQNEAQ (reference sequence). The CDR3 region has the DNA TGTGCCAGCAGCTTGGAGACCCAGTACTTC. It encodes CASSLETQYF.

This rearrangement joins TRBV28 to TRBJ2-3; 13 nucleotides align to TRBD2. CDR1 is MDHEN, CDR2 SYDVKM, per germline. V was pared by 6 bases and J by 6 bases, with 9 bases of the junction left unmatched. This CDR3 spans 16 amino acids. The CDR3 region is CASRPRLAGGGDTQYF. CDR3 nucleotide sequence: TGTGCCAGCAGGCCTCGACTAGCGGGGGGCGGGGATACGCAGTATTTT.

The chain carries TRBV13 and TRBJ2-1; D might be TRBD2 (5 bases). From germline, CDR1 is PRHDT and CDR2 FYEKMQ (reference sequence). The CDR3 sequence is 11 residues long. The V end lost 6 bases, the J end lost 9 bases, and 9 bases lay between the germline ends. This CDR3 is CASRDGSEQFF. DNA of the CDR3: TGTGCCAGCAGGGATGGGAGTGAGCAGTTCTTC.

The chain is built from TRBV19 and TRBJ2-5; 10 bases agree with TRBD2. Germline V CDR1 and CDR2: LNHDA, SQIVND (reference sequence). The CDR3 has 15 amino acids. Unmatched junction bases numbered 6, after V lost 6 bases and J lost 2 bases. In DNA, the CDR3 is TGTGCCAGTAGCTCCGGGACTAGCGTTCAAGAGACCCAGTACTTC. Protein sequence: CASSSGTSVQETQYF.

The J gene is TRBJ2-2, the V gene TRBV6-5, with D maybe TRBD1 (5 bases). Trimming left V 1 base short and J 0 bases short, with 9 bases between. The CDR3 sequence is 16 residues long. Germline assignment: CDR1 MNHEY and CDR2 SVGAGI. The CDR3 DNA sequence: TGTGCCAGCAGTTACTATTGGACAACGAACACCGGGGAGCTGTTTTTT. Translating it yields CASSYYWTTNTGELFF.

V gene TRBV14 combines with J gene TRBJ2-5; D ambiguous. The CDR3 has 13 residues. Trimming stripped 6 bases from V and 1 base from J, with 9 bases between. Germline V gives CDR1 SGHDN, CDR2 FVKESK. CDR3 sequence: CASSPVPQETQYF. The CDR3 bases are TGTGCCAGCAGTCCTGTCCCCCAAGAGACCCAGTACTTC.

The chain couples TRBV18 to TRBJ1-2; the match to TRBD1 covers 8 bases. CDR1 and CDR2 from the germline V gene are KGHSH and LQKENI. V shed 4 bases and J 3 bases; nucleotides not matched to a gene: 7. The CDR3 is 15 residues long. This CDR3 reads CASSLTEQGDYGYTF. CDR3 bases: TGTGCCAGCTCACTAACCGAACAGGGGGACTATGGCTACACCTTC.

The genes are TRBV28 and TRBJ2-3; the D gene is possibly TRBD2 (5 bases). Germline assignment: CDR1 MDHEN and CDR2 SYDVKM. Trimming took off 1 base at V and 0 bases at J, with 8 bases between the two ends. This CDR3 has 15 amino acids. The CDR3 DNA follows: TGTGCCAGCAGTTTATACGGGAAAAGCACAGATACGCAGTATTTT. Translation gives CASSLYGKSTDTQYF.

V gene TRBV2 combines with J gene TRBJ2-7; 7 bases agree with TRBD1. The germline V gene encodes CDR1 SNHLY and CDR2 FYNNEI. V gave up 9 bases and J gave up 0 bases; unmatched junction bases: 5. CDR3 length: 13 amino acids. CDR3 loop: CASMGDSSYEQYF. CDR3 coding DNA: TGTGCCAGTATGGGGGACAGCTCCTACGAGCAGTACTTC. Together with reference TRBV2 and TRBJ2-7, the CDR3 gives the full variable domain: EPEVTQTPSHQVTQMGQEVILRCVPISNHLYFYWYRQILGQKVEFLVSFYNNEISEKSEIFDDQFSVERPDGSNFTLKIRSTKLEDSAMYFCASMGDSSYEQYFGPGTRLTVT.

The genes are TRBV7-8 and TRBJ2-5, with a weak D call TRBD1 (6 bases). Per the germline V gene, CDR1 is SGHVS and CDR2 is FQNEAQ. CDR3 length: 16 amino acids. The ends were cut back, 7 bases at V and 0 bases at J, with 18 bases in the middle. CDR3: CASTSRTARYQETQYF. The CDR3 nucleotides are TGTGCCAGCACATCGCGGACAGCTAGGTACCAAGAGACCCAGTACTTC.

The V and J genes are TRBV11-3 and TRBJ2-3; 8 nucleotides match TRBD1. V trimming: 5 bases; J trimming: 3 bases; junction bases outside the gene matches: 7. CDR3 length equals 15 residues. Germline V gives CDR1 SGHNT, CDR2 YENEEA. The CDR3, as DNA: TGTGCCAGCAGCCCAGGACAGGGTAGAACAGATACGCAGTATTTT. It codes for CASSPGQGRTDTQYF.

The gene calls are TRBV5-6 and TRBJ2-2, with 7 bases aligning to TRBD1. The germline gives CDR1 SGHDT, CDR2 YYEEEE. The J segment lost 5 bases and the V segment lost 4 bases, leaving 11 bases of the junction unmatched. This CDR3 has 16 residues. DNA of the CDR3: TGTGCCAGCAGCCAGACAGGGCGTTTTAAAACCGGGGAGCTGTTTTTT. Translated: CASSQTGRFKTGELFF.